The sequence of this TCR beta chain was determined in a study of shared clonotypes between healthy human individuals. Study in general: Contributing individuals were two females and three males aged 18 to 49. Study observations and caveats: The study found lower generation probabilities in non-shared clonotypes than in those shared by all four donors.

Of note for this clone: No antigen is known for it.

Trimming shortened V by 2 bases and J by 1 base, and 9 bases separated the two germline ends. There are 14 residues in the CDR3. Germline assignment: CDR1 SGDLS and CDR2 YYNGEE. The authors' processing: From ImmunoSEQ came sequences covering only the junction and carrying no quality scores, so filtering differed. This table comes from immunoSEQ multiplex PCR, and its TCRdb copy is limited to in-frame clones, with some not included. V and J calls and clone size are those listed in that table; D and trimming were worked out from the DNA. Of about 2.3 million clones listed, about 92% are singletons. The rearrangement links TRBV9 to TRBJ1-1; tentatively, D is TRBD1 (5 bases). The sample taken for sequencing was naive CD4+ T cells from PBMCs. The subset is: CD45RA+ positively selected. The clonotype comes from a man aged 18 to 35 in good health. Some clones in this sample may be carry-over from other donors' samples. The CDR3 reads CASSVLGQNTEAFF. In nucleotides, the CDR3 is TGTGCCAGCAGCGTCTTAGGACAGAACACTGAAGCTTTCTTT.